This TCR beta chain was captured in a study of CD8 T cells in ankylosing spondylitis. This clonotype was observed many times. TCRdb analysed the 5' RACE reads with MiXCR anew, one entry per CDR3 protein. The table records over 95,000 distinct CDR3 sequences, about 8.5% of them present only once. The CDR3 is 14 residues long. Trimming removed 7 bases from V and 2 bases from J; junction bases left unmatched: 5. This clonotype originated in a male donor with ankylosing spondylitis or in good health (not recorded which). The gene calls are TRBV12-3 or TRBV12-4 and TRBJ2-5, with 9 nucleotides matching TRBD2. Source material: blood, either unsorted or a sorted T cell fraction (not recorded which). The DNA of the CDR3 is TGTGCCAGCAATTCTCTAGCGGGACAAGAGACCCAGTACTTC. As protein: CASNSLAGQETQYF.